This passage covers 14 T cell receptor beta chains from one sample sequenced in a study of CD8 T cells in Susac syndrome. A quantity of about 0.45 to 1 ug RNA underwent reverse transcription using random hexamers. TCRdb called the immunoSEQ multiplex PCR reads again in MiXCR, with one record for every CDR3 protein. This table has fewer than 80,000 distinct CDR3 sequences, roughly 94% appearing once. The sample comprised CD8+ T cells from PBMCs. Receptors originate from a human donor with Susac syndrome.

This clonotype was counted a single time. This sequence joins TRBV9 and TRBJ1-6, with a weak D call TRBD1 (6 bases). CDR1 is SGDLS, CDR2 YYNGEE, per germline. The V gene lost 3 bases and the J gene lost 7 bases, with 14 bases spanning the gap. This CDR3 contains 15 residues. This CDR3 is CASSETGQVNSPLHF. Here the CDR3 DNA reads TGTGCCAGCAGCGAAACGGGACAAGTCAATTCACCCCTCCACTTT.

This chain uses TRBV27 with TRBJ2-1; D unresolved. This CDR3 has 14 amino acids. CDR1 and CDR2 (germline): MNHEY, SMNVEV (reference sequence). V gave up 5 bases and J gave up 5 bases, with 13 bases separating them. CDR3 residues: CASSHSPGHNEQFF. The CDR3 coding sequence is TGTGCCAGCAGTCACTCACCCGGCCACAATGAGCAGTTCTTC.

The V and J genes are TRBV28 and TRBJ2-5; 7 bases agree with TRBD1. The J segment lost 4 bases and the V segment lost 6 bases, leaving 11 bases of the junction unmatched. Germline CDR1 MDHEN, CDR2 SYDVKM. The CDR3 runs to 15 residues. CDR3 amino acids: CASSSIRQGGETQYF. Written as DNA, the CDR3 is TGTGCCAGCAGCTCAATCCGACAGGGTGGAGAGACCCAGTACTTC.

V is TRBV24-1 and J is TRBJ2-1, with 12 bases that match TRBD1. This CDR3 is built from 16 residues. Germline values: CDR1 KGHDR, CDR2 SFDVKD. J lost 7 bases, V lost 5 bases, and 8 bases had no gene match. The CDR3 DNA sequence: TGTGCCACCAGTGGCCCGGGACAGGGGGCGCGTAATGAGCAGTTCTTC. Translation gives CATSGPGQGARNEQFF.

The V gene is TRBV9, the J gene TRBJ2-2, with D perhaps matching TRBD1 (7 bases). This CDR3 spans 14 amino acids. CDR1 SGDLS and CDR2 YYNGEE come from the germline V gene. V lost 3 bases and J lost 12, with 18 bases in between. The CDR3 spells CASSGEEGAWKLFF. CDR3 coding DNA: TGTGCCAGCAGCGGAGAGGAGGGGGCATGGAAGCTGTTTTTT.

The chain has TRBV9 and TRBJ2-3; D not resolved. The V gene lost 3 bases and the J gene lost 2 bases, with 4 bases spanning the gap. The length of the CDR3 is 12 residues. Germline CDR1 is SGDLS and CDR2 is YYNGEE. The CDR3 DNA reads as TGTGCCAGCAGCGGGGTCACAGATACGCAGTATTTT. It codes for CASSGVTDTQYF.

The V and J genes are TRBV5-1 and TRBJ1-1; D unresolved. Looked up from germline, CDR1 is SGHRS and CDR2 is YFSETQ. V gave up 0 bases and J gave up 5 bases, with 11 bases separating them. The CDR3 covers 14 residues. The CDR3 sequence is CASSLGTERTEAFF. For the CDR3, the DNA is TGCGCCAGCAGCTTGGGTACGGAGCGGACTGAAGCTTTCTTT.

The chain employs TRBV6-5 and TRBJ2-7, with 7 nucleotides matching TRBD1. Germline values: CDR1 MNHEY, CDR2 SVGAGI. The V gene end was trimmed by 6 bases and the J gene end by 0 bases; junction bases not matched to a gene: 14. CDR3 length: 17 amino acids. CDR3 DNA: TGTGCCAGCAGCGACTCCTATCCGGGACAGAGCTCCTACGAGCAGTACTTC. This translates into CASSDSYPGQSSYEQYF.

The rearrangement links TRBV12-3 or TRBV12-4 to TRBJ1-2; tentative D call: TRBD1 (6 bases). The CDR3 is 15 residues long. Trimming left V 5 bases short and J 3 bases short, with 16 bases between. CDR3 coding DNA: TGTGCCAGCAGTCCCGCGGGGGGGGCCGACTATGGCTACACCTTC. This gives the protein CASSPAGGADYGYTF.

Written as DNA, the CDR3 is TGCAGTGCCATTACCCATTCAGGGGGCACTGAAGCTTTCTTT. Protein: CSAITHSGGTEAFF. This chain links TRBV20-1 with TRBJ1-1; the match to TRBD1 covers 7 bases. The CDR3 runs to 14 residues. Per germline, CDR1 DFQATT and CDR2 SNEGSKA (reference sequence). V trimming: 6 bases; J trimming: 4 bases; junction bases outside the gene matches: 11.

The chain recombines TRBV27 with TRBJ2-7, with 8 bases matching TRBD2. V lost 1 base to trimming and J lost 0 bases; unmatched junction nucleotides: 5. Looked up from germline, CDR1 is MNHEY and CDR2 is SMNVEV (reference sequence). This CDR3 is built from 16 residues. The CDR3 nucleotides read TGTGCCAGCAGTTTATACGGGGGGGGAAGCTCCTACGAGCAGTACTTC. As protein: CASSLYGGGSSYEQYF.

The CDR3 reads CASSPSGRGGTDTQYF. The CDR3 region has the DNA TGTGCCAGCAGCCCCTCGGGGCGGGGAGGCACAGATACGCAGTATTTT. The chain has TRBV9 and TRBJ2-3; D may be TRBD2 (6 bases). This CDR3 comprises 16 residues. Germline-derived CDR1 and CDR2 are SGDLS and YYNGEE. V lost 4 bases and J lost 1, with 16 bases in between.

V gene TRBV20-1 combines with J gene TRBJ1-6; TRBD1 agrees at 9 bases. Germline CDR1 reads DFQATT; CDR2 reads SNEGSKA (reference sequence). The CDR3 has 17 residues. V trimming: 5 bases; J trimming: 8 bases; junction bases outside the gene matches: 16. CDR3 residues: CSALIYARTGADSPLHF. CDR3 sequence (DNA): TGCAGTGCTCTTATTTACGCTAGGACAGGGGCTGATTCACCCCTCCACTTT.

The chain is built from TRBV30 and TRBJ1-5; no definite D call. The CDR3 contains 11 residues. Germline V gene sequence: CDR1 GTSNPN, CDR2 SVGIG (reference sequence). The CDR3 here is CARRGNQPQHF. The CDR3 region has the DNA TGTGCGCGGAGAGGGAATCAGCCCCAGCATTTT.